The 11 T cell receptor beta chains in this list originate from one sample, sequenced in a study of blood T cell repertoires in COVID-19. Here immunoSEQ multiplex PCR was the method, and the copy in TCRdb shows in-frame clones only, minus some. This table has 150,000 to 200,000 clones, about 90% appearing once. Material: peripheral blood. All receptors come from an older woman with COVID-19, enrolled during active disease.

CDR3 sequence (DNA): TGTGCCAGCAGTTCACGCCTCGGACAGGGTTACACTGAAGCTTTCTTT. It specifies CASSSRLGQGYTEAFF. The chain has TRBV6-2 or TRBV6-3 and TRBJ1-1; 8 nucleotides align to TRBD1. CDR1 is MNHEY and CDR2 is SVGEGT in the germline V gene. After removal of 4 bases from V and 3 bases from J, the junction contained 10 bases not matched to a gene. The CDR3 contains 16 residues.

The chain combines TRBV5-4 with TRBJ2-7, with 12 bases lining up with TRBD2. V was pared by 4 bases and J by 2 bases, with 7 bases of the junction left unmatched. Germline V gene lookup returns CDR1 SGHNT and CDR2 YYREEE (reference sequence). The length of the CDR3 is 16 residues. The CDR3, as DNA: TGTGCCAGCAGCACCTGGACTAGCGGGAAGGCCTACGAGCAGTACTTC. This translates into CASSTWTSGKAYEQYF.

The chain employs TRBV5-1 and TRBJ2-7; D might be TRBD1 (6 bases). Germline V gene data show CDR1 as SGHRS and CDR2 as YFSETQ. V lost 2 bases, J lost 2 bases, and 11 bases lay in between. This CDR3 is built from 14 residues. CDR3 nucleotide sequence: TGCGCCAGCAGCTTACAGGGCACCCCCTACGAGCAGTACTTC. This gives the protein CASSLQGTPYEQYF.

V gene TRBV7-2 combines with J gene TRBJ2-1, with D unclear. Trimming pared 1 base from V and 9 bases from J, leaving 16 bases between. From germline, CDR1 is SGHTA and CDR2 FQGNSA. The CDR3 covers 15 residues. The CDR3 DNA reads as TGTGCCAGCAGCTTAGATCCTAGTCCATCTGGTGAGCAGTTCTTC. This codes for CASSLDPSPSGEQFF.

The chain links TRBV28 to TRBJ2-7, with D possibly being TRBD2 (5 bases). Germline loops: CDR1 MDHEN, CDR2 SYDVKM. The CDR3 loop spans 13 amino acids. CDR3 DNA sequence: TGTGTTGCAGGAGGCGGGCGCTCCTACGAGCAGTACTTC. Protein: CVAGGGRSYEQYF.

The chain joins TRBV6-5 to TRBJ1-4; maybe TRBD1 (6 bases). V was pared by 8 bases and J by 8 bases, with 18 bases between. The CDR3 has 14 residues. Germline V gene lookup returns CDR1 MNHEY and CDR2 SVGAGI. The CDR3 bases are TGTGCCAGCGCACACCTTCCCAGGGGAGAAAAACTGTTTTTT. Translation gives CASAHLPRGEKLFF.

The genes are TRBV9 and TRBJ2-2; D may be TRBD2 (6 bases). Trimming stripped 3 bases from V and 4 bases from J, with 7 bases between. This CDR3 has 13 residues. Germline V CDR1 and CDR2: SGDLS, YYNGEE. The CDR3 DNA reads TGTGCCAGCAGCGGTAGCGGCACCGGGGAGCTGTTTTTT. It specifies CASSGSGTGELFF.

This sequence joins TRBV5-4 and TRBJ2-1, with 7 bases matching TRBD1. Germline lookup yields CDR1 SGHNT and CDR2 YYREEE (reference sequence). The CDR3 totals 14 residues. Trimming removed 5 bases from V and 1 base from J; junction bases left unmatched: 3. The CDR3 nucleotides read TGTGCCAGCAGTCGACAGGGTTCCTACAATGAGCAGTTCTTC. Its translation: CASSRQGSYNEQFF. Combining the CDR3 with reference TRBV5-4 and TRBJ2-1 gives the whole variable domain ETGVTQSPTHLIKTRGQQVTLRCSSQSGHNTVSWYQQALGQGPQFIFQYYREEENGRGNFPPRFSGLQFPNYSSELNVNALELDDSALYLCASSRQGSYNEQFFGPGTRLTVL.

The chain has TRBV20-1 and TRBJ2-5; D possibly corresponds to TRBD2 (5 bases). The CDR3 is 13 residues long. The V end lost 3 bases, the J end lost 2 bases, and 10 bases lay between the germline ends. Germline V gene sequence: CDR1 DFQATT, CDR2 SNEGSKA (reference sequence). The CDR3 protein is CSASSPGQETQYF. The CDR3 DNA reads as TGCAGTGCTAGTTCGCCGGGGCAAGAGACCCAGTACTTC.

The chain has TRBV11-3 and TRBJ2-7; D is unresolved. Per germline, CDR1 SGHNT and CDR2 YENEEA. V lost 0 bases and J 3 bases, leaving 3 bases between the germline ends. This CDR3 region has 12 residues. CDR3 region: CASSLDHYEQYF. The DNA for the CDR3 is TGTGCCAGCAGCTTAGACCACTACGAGCAGTACTTC.

The chain combines TRBV5-1 with TRBJ1-6, with TRBD1 identical over 7 bases. Germline assignment: CDR1 SGHRS and CDR2 YFSETQ. This CDR3 comprises 18 residues. V lost 1 base, J lost 7 bases, and 14 bases stayed unmatched. CDR3 residues: CASSLSRIGTERNSPLHF. CDR3 DNA sequence: TGCGCCAGCAGCTTGAGTCGTATCGGGACAGAGAGAAATTCACCCCTCCACTTT.